Following are 25 T cell receptor beta chains from one sample sequenced in a study of blood T cell repertoires in COVID-19. Using immunoSEQ multiplex PCR, the repertoire was profiled, and TCRdb retains in-frame clones only, with some absent. The table shows roughly 290,000 clones, with approximately 84% occurring only once. Source material: peripheral blood. The receptors shown here come from a woman aged 25 to 39 who had recovered from COVID-19.

The chain couples TRBV14 to TRBJ2-7; no definite D call. Per the germline V gene, CDR1 is SGHDN and CDR2 is FVKESK. Trimming stripped 2 bases from V and 1 base from J, with 9 bases between. This CDR3 has 14 amino acids. The CDR3 spells CASSQLQSSYEQYF. The CDR3 DNA reads TGTGCCAGCAGCCAACTACAGTCGTCCTACGAGCAGTACTTC.

This clone occurred once. The chain joins TRBV7-2 to TRBJ2-5; 12 bases match TRBD2. After removal of 5 bases from V and 5 bases from J, the junction contained 9 bases not matched to a gene. From germline, CDR1 is SGHTA and CDR2 FQGNSA. This CDR3 is 16 amino acids long. The CDR3 protein is CASSPLLAGGIETQYF. The CDR3 nucleotides are TGTGCCAGCAGCCCATTACTAGCGGGGGGTATTGAGACCCAGTACTTC.

The gene calls are TRBV7-9 and TRBJ1-5; 8 bases match TRBD1. Trimming removed 5 bases from V and 6 bases from J; junction bases left unmatched: 6. Germline CDR1 reads SEHNR; CDR2 reads FQNEAQ (reference sequence). The CDR3 totals 14 residues. As DNA, the CDR3 is TGTGCCAGCAGCCACGGACAGGGAACTCAGCCCCAGCATTTT. This codes for CASSHGQGTQPQHF.

The chain carries TRBV5-1 and TRBJ1-4, with 12 nucleotides matching TRBD1. Per the germline V gene, CDR1 is SGHRS and CDR2 is YFSETQ. This CDR3 spans 14 amino acids. V was clipped by 3 bases and J by 8 bases; unmatched bases: 2. As DNA, the CDR3 is TGCGCCAGCAGCTGGGGACAGGGGGCAGAAAAACTGTTTTTT. Its translation is CASSWGQGAEKLFF.

The genes are TRBV29-1 and TRBJ1-3; D unclear. Germline V lookup: CDR1 SQVTM, CDR2 ANQGSEA. The CDR3 extends over 11 amino acids. Trimming cost V 5 bases and J 9 bases, with 11 bases left between them. The CDR3 coding sequence is TGCAGCGTTTGTGGGGAGGCCACCATATATTTT. Its translation: CSVCGEATIYF. The variable domain in full, completed from reference TRBV29-1 and TRBJ1-3, reads SAVISQKPSRDICQRGTSLTIQCQVDSQVTMMFWYRQQPGQSLTLIATANQGSEATYESGFVIDKFPISRPNLTFSTLTVSNMSPEDSSIYLCSVCGEATIYFGEGSWLTVV.

The genes are TRBV10-3 and TRBJ1-2; D is uncertain. The CDR3 covers 15 residues. Germline V gives CDR1 ENHRY, CDR2 SYGVKD. Trimming shortened V by 5 bases and J by 4 bases, and 17 bases separated the two germline ends. CDR3 region: CAISTLAGGIYGYTF. CDR3 nucleotide sequence: TGTGCCATCAGTACCCTGGCGGGCGGGATCTATGGCTACACCTTC.

This clone was recorded a few times. V usage is TRBV3-1 (or the pseudogene TRBV3-2) and J usage is TRBJ2-7; 9 positions agree with TRBD2. CDR3 length: 14 amino acids. Trimming at V came to 4 bases and at J to 0 bases, leaving 1 base not matched to a gene. Germline assignment: CDR1 LGHDT and CDR2 YNNKEL (reference sequence). CDR3 loop: CASSLAGVSYEQYF. The CDR3 nucleotides read TGTGCCAGCAGCCTAGCGGGGGTCTCCTACGAGCAGTACTTC.

In its sample, this clone was seen a few times. The chain is built from TRBV6-2 or TRBV6-3 and TRBJ1-1; D is undetermined. The CDR3 extends over 12 amino acids. Germline V gene sequence: CDR1 MNHEY, CDR2 SVGEGT. V dropped 2 bases and J dropped 8 bases, with 9 bases sitting between them. Written as DNA, the CDR3 is TGTGCCAGCAGTTACCTAGGACTGGAAGCTTTCTTT. Amino acids: CASSYLGLEAFF.

The chain recombines TRBV27 with TRBJ1-2; D gene uncertain. Trimming took 7 bases from V and 2 from J, leaving 14 bases between them. From germline, CDR1 is MNHEY and CDR2 SMNVEV (reference sequence). There are 14 residues in the CDR3. Written as DNA, the CDR3 is TGTGCCAGCAAGTACCAGGCAGCCAACTATGGCTACACCTTC. Encoded protein: CASKYQAANYGYTF.

The rearrangement links TRBV6-2 or TRBV6-3 to TRBJ1-1; D remains ambiguous. Germline V gene lookup returns CDR1 MNHEY and CDR2 SVGEGT. V lost 4 bases and J 3 bases, leaving 9 bases between the germline ends. The CDR3 covers 13 residues. CDR3 bases: TGTGCCAGCAGTTCGTCAGAATACACTGAAGCTTTCTTT. This sequence encodes CASSSSEYTEAFF.

This clone was seen more than once but under ten times. The rearrangement uses TRBV27 and TRBJ2-1, with D tentatively TRBD1 (6 bases). Trimming took 3 bases from V and 7 from J, leaving 16 bases between them. The CDR3 is made up of 15 amino acids. Germline V CDR1 and CDR2: MNHEY, SMNVEV (reference sequence). Written as DNA, the CDR3 is TGTGCCAGCAGTTTGGGGGCGCTACCCCGAAATGAGCAGTTCTTC. As protein: CASSLGALPRNEQFF.

This clone was seen a single time. The V and J genes are TRBV19 and TRBJ2-3; D may be TRBD1 (6 bases). Between the trimmed V and J ends, which lost 5 bases and 6 bases, there was a span of 30 bases. The CDR3 runs to 19 residues. CDR1 is LNHDA, CDR2 SQIVND, per germline (reference sequence). Written as DNA, the CDR3 is TGTGCCAGTAGTTCACTAGAGGGTGCAGGGGCCACCCCGGTGGATACGCAGTATTTT. Its translation is CASSSLEGAGATPVDTQYF.

The chain joins TRBV27 to TRBJ1-6; D is perhaps TRBD1 (5 bases). Trimming stripped 5 bases from V and 4 bases from J, with 6 bases between. Per the germline V gene, CDR1 is MNHEY and CDR2 is SMNVEV (reference sequence). The CDR3 is made up of 13 amino acids. Here the CDR3 DNA reads TGTGCCAGCAGTAGGACATATAATTCACCCCTCCACTTT. Translated, it gives CASSRTYNSPLHF.

This chain connects TRBV14 to TRBJ2-5; the D is unclear. V was pared by 4 bases and J by 4 bases, with 13 bases between. This CDR3 spans 14 amino acids. Germline lookup yields CDR1 SGHDN and CDR2 FVKESK. This CDR3 is CASSPRLTGETQYF. CDR3 in DNA: TGTGCCAGCAGCCCCCGACTGACCGGAGAGACCCAGTACTTC.

V gene TRBV27 combines with J gene TRBJ2-7, with 7 positions matching TRBD2. Trimming removed 5 bases from V and 0 bases from J; junction bases left unmatched: 4. Germline V lookup: CDR1 MNHEY, CDR2 SMNVEV (reference sequence). CDR3 length equals 14 residues. The CDR3 protein is CASSRAGLSYEQYF. Here the CDR3 DNA reads TGTGCCAGCAGTAGAGCGGGACTCTCCTACGAGCAGTACTTC.

This clone appeared a single time. The genes are TRBV3-1 (or the pseudogene TRBV3-2) and TRBJ2-1, with TRBD2 matching 10 bases. Losses at the gene ends were 5 bases for V and 2 bases for J; bases not matched to a gene: 3. This CDR3 contains 15 residues. The germline V gene has CDR1 LGHDT and CDR2 YNNKEL (reference sequence). The CDR3 DNA follows: TGTGCCAGCAGCATTAGCGGGGGGACCTACAATGAGCAGTTCTTC. This translates into CASSISGGTYNEQFF.

The chain recombines TRBV19 with TRBJ2-5, with 8 bases lining up with TRBD2. From germline, CDR1 is LNHDA and CDR2 SQIVND (reference sequence). The V segment lost 5 bases and the J segment 3 bases; nucleotides outside the gene matches: 5. CDR3 length equals 14 residues. Written as DNA, the CDR3 is TGTGCCAGTAGTTCACCAGCGGGAGAAGAGACCCAGTACTTC. Protein sequence: CASSSPAGEETQYF. The whole variable domain, filled in from reference TRBV19 and TRBJ2-5, reads DGGITQSPKYLFRKEGQNVTLSCEQNLNHDAMYWYRQDPGQGLRLIYYSQIVNDFQKGDIAEGYSVSREKKESFPLTVTSAQKNPTAFYLCASSSPAGEETQYFGPGTRLLVL.

This clone appeared once. The V gene is TRBV2, the J gene TRBJ1-6, with 7 bases that match TRBD1. CDR3 size: 14 residues. Trimming removed 7 bases from V and 7 bases from J; junction bases left unmatched: 7. The germline V gene encodes CDR1 SNHLY and CDR2 FYNNEI. Here the CDR3 DNA reads TGTGCCAGCATTCGGGACAGCCTAAATTCACCCCTCCACTTT. Amino acid sequence: CASIRDSLNSPLHF. Supplemented by reference TRBV2 and TRBJ1-6, the full variable domain reads EPEVTQTPSHQVTQMGQEVILRCVPISNHLYFYWYRQILGQKVEFLVSFYNNEISEKSEIFDDQFSVERPDGSNFTLKIRSTKLEDSAMYFCASIRDSLNSPLHFGNGTRLTVT.

The chain joins TRBV7-9 to TRBJ1-5, with 10 bases lining up with TRBD1. Germline loops: CDR1 SEHNR, CDR2 FQNEAQ (reference sequence). This CDR3 has 14 residues. V lost 5 bases and J lost 8; bases outside the gene matches: 6. In nucleotides, the CDR3 is TGTGCCAGCAGCCTCGGACAGGGGGAGAAGCCCCAGCATTTT. Residues: CASSLGQGEKPQHF.

About this clone itself: This sample also contains other DNA sequences that code for the same CDR3. This chain joins TRBV10-3 and TRBJ1-2; 7 bases are a match to TRBD1. With 4 bases clipped from V and 3 bases from J, the junction kept 2 bases outside the gene matches. This CDR3 is 13 amino acids long. Germline CDR1 is ENHRY and CDR2 is SYGVKD. In DNA form, the CDR3 reads TGTGCCATCAGTGTAACAGGGGACTATGGCTACACCTTC. Translating it yields CAISVTGDYGYTF.

This sequence joins TRBV27 and TRBJ2-1; TRBD2 matches at 7 bases. The J segment lost 7 bases and the V segment lost 3 bases, leaving 0 bases of the junction unmatched. CDR3 size: 12 residues. The germline CDR1 and CDR2 sequences are MNHEY and SMNVEV (reference sequence). The CDR3 region is CASSLRGNEQFF. The CDR3, as DNA: TGTGCCAGCAGTTTGCGGGGGAATGAGCAGTTCTTC.

Comments on this clone: Other DNA sequences in this sample translate to the same CDR3. The V call is TRBV27, the J call TRBJ1-5, with D hard to call. Trimming cost V 8 bases and J 6 bases, with 11 bases left between them. This CDR3 has 12 amino acids. Germline lookup yields CDR1 MNHEY and CDR2 SMNVEV (reference sequence). CDR3 coding DNA: TGTGCCAGCTCCAGGTTTGGTCAGCCCCAGCATTTT. Translated: CASSRFGQPQHF.

The genes are TRBV27 and TRBJ2-5; 14 nucleotides align to TRBD2. The CDR3 is made up of 16 amino acids. Germline loops: CDR1 MNHEY, CDR2 SMNVEV (reference sequence). V lost 11 bases to trimming and J lost 5 bases; unmatched junction nucleotides: 13. CDR3 sequence (DNA): TGTGCCTCATCCCAGGGGACTAGCGGGAGTCTGGAGACCCAGTACTTC. Its protein product is CASSQGTSGSLETQYF.

This clone has just one count. The chain uses TRBV6-6 and TRBJ1-3; 7 positions agree with TRBD1. Germline V CDR1 and CDR2: MNHNY, SVGAGI (reference sequence). The CDR3 runs to 16 residues. V trimming: 2 bases; J trimming: 4 bases; junction bases outside the gene matches: 8. CDR3 residues: CASSYLQTGKGNTIYF. The DNA of the CDR3 is TGTGCCAGCAGTTACCTTCAGACAGGGAAAGGAAACACCATATATTTT.

The chain combines TRBV6-5 with TRBJ2-7; TRBD1 matches at 10 bases. This CDR3 comprises 16 residues. V lost 2 bases to trimming and J lost 2 bases; unmatched junction nucleotides: 6. Germline CDR1 MNHEY, CDR2 SVGAGI. The CDR3 loop reads CASSYPRQGAAYEQYF. As DNA, the CDR3 is TGTGCCAGCAGTTACCCGAGACAGGGGGCGGCCTACGAGCAGTACTTC.